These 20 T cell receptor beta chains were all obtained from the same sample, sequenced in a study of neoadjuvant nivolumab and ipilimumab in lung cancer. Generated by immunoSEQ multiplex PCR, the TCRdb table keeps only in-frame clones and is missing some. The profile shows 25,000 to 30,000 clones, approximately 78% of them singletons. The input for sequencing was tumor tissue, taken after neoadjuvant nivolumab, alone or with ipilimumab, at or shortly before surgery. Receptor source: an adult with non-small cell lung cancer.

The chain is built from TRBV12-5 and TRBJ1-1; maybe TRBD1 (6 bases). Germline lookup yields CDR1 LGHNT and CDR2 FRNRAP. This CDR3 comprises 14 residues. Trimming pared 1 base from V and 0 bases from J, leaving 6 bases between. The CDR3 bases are TGTGCTAGTGGTTTGGACAGGGTGAACACTGAAGCTTTCTTT. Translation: CASGLDRVNTEAFF.

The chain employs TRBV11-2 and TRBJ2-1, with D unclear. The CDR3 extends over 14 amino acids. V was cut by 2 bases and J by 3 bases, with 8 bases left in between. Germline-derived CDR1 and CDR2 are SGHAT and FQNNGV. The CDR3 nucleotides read TGTGCCAGCAGCTTATCTGTAGACTACAATGAGCAGTTCTTC. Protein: CASSLSVDYNEQFF.

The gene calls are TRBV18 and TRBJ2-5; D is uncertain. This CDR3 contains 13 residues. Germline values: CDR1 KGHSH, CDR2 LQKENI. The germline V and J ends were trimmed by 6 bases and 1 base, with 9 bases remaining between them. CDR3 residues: CASSPIPQETQYF. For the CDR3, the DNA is TGTGCCAGCTCGCCCATTCCCCAAGAGACCCAGTACTTC.

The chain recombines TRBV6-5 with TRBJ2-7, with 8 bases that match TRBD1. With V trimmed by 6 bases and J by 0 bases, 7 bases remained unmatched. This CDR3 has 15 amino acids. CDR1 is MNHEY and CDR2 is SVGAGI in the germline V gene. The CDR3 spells CASRKGTGFSYEQYF. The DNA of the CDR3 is TGTGCCAGCAGGAAAGGGACAGGCTTCTCCTACGAGCAGTACTTC.

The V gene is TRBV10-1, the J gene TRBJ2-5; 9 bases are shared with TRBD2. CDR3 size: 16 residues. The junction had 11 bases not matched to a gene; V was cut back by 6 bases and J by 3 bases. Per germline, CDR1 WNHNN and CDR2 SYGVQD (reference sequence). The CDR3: CASSDGSSGSKETQYF. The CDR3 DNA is TGCGCCAGCAGCGATGGGAGTAGCGGGAGCAAAGAGACCCAGTACTTC.

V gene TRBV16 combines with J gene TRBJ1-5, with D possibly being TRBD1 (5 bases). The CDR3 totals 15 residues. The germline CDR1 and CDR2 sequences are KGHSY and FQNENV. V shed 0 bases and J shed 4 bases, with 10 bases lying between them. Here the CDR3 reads CASSQSGRSNQPQHF. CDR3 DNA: TGTGCCAGCAGCCAATCGGGGCGTAGTAATCAGCCCCAGCATTTT.

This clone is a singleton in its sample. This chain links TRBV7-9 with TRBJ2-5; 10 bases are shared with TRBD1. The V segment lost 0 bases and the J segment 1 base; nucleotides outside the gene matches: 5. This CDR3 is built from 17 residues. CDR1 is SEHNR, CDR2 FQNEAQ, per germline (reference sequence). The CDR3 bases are TGTGCCAGCAGCTTAGCGACAGGGGGCGTAGGCCAAGAGACCCAGTACTTC. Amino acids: CASSLATGGVGQETQYF. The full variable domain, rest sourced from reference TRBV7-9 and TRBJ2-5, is DTGVSQNPRHKITKRGQNVTFRCDPISEHNRLYWYRQTLGQGPEFLTYFQNEAQLEKSRLLSDRFSAERPKGSFSTLEIQRTEQGDSAMYLCASSLATGGVGQETQYFGPGTRLLVL.

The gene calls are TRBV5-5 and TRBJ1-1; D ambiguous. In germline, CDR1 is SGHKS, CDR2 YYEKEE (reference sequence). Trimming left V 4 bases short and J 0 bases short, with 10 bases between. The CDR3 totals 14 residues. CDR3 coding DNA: TGTGCCAGCAGCACCGACGGCCTGAACACTGAAGCTTTCTTT. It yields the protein CASSTDGLNTEAFF.

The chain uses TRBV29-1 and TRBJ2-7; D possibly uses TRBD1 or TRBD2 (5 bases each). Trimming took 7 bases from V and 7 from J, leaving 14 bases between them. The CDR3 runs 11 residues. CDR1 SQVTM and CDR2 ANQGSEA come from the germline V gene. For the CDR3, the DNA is TGCAGCGCGGGGACCCAGGCTGAGCAGTACTTC. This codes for CSAGTQAEQYF.

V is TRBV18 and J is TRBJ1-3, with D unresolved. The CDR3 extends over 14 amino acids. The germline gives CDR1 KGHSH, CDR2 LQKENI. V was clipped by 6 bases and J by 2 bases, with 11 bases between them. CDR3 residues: CASSPEKPGNTIYF. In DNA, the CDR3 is TGTGCCAGCTCCCCCGAGAAGCCTGGAAACACCATATATTTT. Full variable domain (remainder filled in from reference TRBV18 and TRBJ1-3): NAGVMQNPRHLVRRRGQEARLRCSPMKGHSHVYWYRQLPEEGLKFMVYLQKENIIDESGMPKERFSAEFPKEGPSILRIQQVVRGDSAAYFCASSPEKPGNTIYFGEGSWLTVV.

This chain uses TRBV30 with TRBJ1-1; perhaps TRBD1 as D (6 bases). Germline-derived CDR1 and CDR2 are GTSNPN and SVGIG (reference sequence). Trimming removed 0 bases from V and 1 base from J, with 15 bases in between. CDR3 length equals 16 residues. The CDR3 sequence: CAWSVRGAFGNTEAFF. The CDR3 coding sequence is TGTGCCTGGAGTGTACGGGGGGCGTTTGGGAACACTGAAGCTTTCTTT.

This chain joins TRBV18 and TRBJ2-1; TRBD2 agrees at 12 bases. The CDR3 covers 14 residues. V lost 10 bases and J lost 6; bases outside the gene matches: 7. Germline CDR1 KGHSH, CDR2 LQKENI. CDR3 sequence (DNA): TGTGCCACCCTAGCGGGAGGGCCTGTCAATGAGCAGTTCTTC. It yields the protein CATLAGGPVNEQFF. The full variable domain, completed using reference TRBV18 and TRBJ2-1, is NAGVMQNPRHLVRRRGQEARLRCSPMKGHSHVYWYRQLPEEGLKFMVYLQKENIIDESGMPKERFSAEFPKEGPSILRIQQVVRGDSAAYFCATLAGGPVNEQFFGPGTRLTVL.

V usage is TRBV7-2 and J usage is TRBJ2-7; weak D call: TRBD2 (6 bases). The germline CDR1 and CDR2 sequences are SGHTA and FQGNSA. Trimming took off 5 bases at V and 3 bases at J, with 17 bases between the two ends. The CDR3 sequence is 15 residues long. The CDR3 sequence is CASSPTSREVYEQYF. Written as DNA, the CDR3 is TGTGCCAGCAGCCCAACGTCTAGGGAGGTCTACGAGCAGTACTTC.

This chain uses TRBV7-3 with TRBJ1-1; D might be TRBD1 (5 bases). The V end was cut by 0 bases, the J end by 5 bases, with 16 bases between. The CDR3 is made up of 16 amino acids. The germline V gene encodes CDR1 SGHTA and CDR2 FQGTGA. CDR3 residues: CASSLTFSGFGTEAFF. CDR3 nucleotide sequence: TGTGCCAGCAGCTTAACGTTCTCAGGGTTTGGGACTGAAGCTTTCTTT.

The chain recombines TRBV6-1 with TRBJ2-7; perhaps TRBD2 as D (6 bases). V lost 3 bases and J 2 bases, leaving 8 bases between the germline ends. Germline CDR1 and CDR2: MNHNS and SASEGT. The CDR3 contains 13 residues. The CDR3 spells CASSEGGPYEQYF. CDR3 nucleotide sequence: TGTGCCAGCAGTGAGGGGGGTCCCTACGAGCAGTACTTC.

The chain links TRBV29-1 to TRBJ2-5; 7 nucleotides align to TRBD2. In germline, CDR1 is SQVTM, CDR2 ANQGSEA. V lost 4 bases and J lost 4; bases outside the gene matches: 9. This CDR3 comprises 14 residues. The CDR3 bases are TGCAGCGTTGTAGGAGCGGGCGGGGGAGAGACCCAGTACTTC. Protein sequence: CSVVGAGGGETQYF.

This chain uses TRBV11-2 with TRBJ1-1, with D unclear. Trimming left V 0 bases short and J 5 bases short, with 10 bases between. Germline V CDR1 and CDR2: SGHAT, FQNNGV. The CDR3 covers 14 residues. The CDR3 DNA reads TGTGCCAGCAGCTTAGAAGTCAGCACAACTGAAGCTTTCTTT. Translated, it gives CASSLEVSTTEAFF.

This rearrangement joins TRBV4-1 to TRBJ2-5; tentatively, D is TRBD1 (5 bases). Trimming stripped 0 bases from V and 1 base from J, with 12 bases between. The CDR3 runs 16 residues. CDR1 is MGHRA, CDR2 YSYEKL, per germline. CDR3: CASSQDQGASQETQYF. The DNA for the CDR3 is TGCGCCAGCAGCCAAGATCAGGGCGCGTCCCAAGAGACCCAGTACTTC.

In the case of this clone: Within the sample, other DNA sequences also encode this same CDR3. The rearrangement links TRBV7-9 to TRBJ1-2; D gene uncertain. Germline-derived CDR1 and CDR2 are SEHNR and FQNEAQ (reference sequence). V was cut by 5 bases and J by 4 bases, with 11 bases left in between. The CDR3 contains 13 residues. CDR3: CASSPDVTYGYTF. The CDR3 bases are TGTGCCAGCAGCCCCGACGTGACCTATGGCTACACCTTC.

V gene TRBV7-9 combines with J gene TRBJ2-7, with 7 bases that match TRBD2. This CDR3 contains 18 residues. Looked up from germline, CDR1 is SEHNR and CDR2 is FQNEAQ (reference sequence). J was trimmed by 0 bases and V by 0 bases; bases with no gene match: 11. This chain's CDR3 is CASSLASYGSGSSYEQYF. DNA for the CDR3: TGTGCCAGCAGCTTAGCGTCTTATGGTAGCGGGTCCTCCTACGAGCAGTACTTC.